This T cell receptor (beta chain) originates from a study of regulatory T cells in long-lasting Graves disease. In its sample, this clonotype was seen many times. The J segment lost 3 bases and the V segment lost 2 bases, leaving 3 bases of the junction unmatched. This CDR3 spans 15 amino acids. The germline V gene has CDR1 MNHEY and CDR2 SVGAGI. Arm-PCR of CDR3 regions and iRepertoire HTBI primers were used to build TCR beta libraries. Each CDR3 protein is one row after TCRdb ran MiXCR on the multiplex PCR reads. The sample lists around 450,000 distinct CDR3 sequences, around 16% occurring once. Stated time point: newly diagnosed GD, antithyroid drugs for less than 3 months. Construction of the TCR library relied on RNA isolated from PBMCs. These same data were also listed under a study on T cells in Graves' hyperthyroidism and ophthalmopathy.

J is TRBJ2-2 and V is TRBV6-5, with 7 bases fitting TRBD1. Sequences were derived from peripheral blood mononuclear cells (PBMCs), sampled at new diagnosis, from a patient treated with antithyroid drugs. This TCR derives from a woman in her thirties or forties with Graves disease. The CDR3 here is CASSYRGQDTGELFF. CDR3 DNA: TGTGCCAGCAGTTACAGGGGGCAAGACACCGGGGAGCTGTTTTTT.